The 25 T cell receptor beta chains in this list originate from one sample, sequenced in a study of T-cell memory formation after mild COVID-19. One entry per CDR3 protein results from TCRdb running MiXCR on the 5' RACE reads. The sample has around 340,000 distinct CDR3 sequences; more than 15% are singletons. Material: PBMCs or a T cell subset sorted from them (not recorded which). These TCRs come from a man younger than 35 who had mild COVID-19 (a few samples of this study predate the infection). Cell type and time point are not known.

This sequence joins TRBV4-1 and TRBJ1-5, with a possible D match to TRBD1 (5 bases). The germline V gene has CDR1 MGHRA and CDR2 YSYEKL. This CDR3 contains 18 residues. V lost 0 bases, J lost 0 bases, and 15 bases lay in between. CDR3 sequence (DNA): TGCGCCAGCAGCCAAGAACCCCTCGGCAGGGATAGCAATCAGCCCCAGCATTTT. This encodes CASSQEPLGRDSNQPQHF.

The chain recombines TRBV5-1 with TRBJ2-5; 7 bases line up with TRBD2. Germline V CDR1 and CDR2: SGHRS, YFSETQ. This CDR3 is built from 15 residues. Germline trimming cut 3 bases from V and 3 bases from J; bases unmatched to any gene: 8. The CDR3 region has the DNA TGCGCCAGCAGCTGGGTTTCGGCGGGGGAAGAGACCCAGTACTTC. It specifies CASSWVSAGEETQYF.

This clonotype was seen a handful of times. The chain recombines TRBV4-3 with TRBJ2-1; perhaps TRBD1 as D (6 bases). Trimming removed 1 base at V and 4 bases at J, with 14 bases between. Germline loops: CDR1 LGHNA, CDR2 YSLEER. The CDR3 loop spans 16 amino acids. Here the CDR3 DNA reads TGCGCCAGCAGCCAAGCAAAGGGCAGGGGATACAATGAGCAGTTCTTC. Residues: CASSQAKGRGYNEQFF.

The chain employs TRBV20-1 and TRBJ1-4, with no clear D. Looked up from germline, CDR1 is DFQATT and CDR2 is SNEGSKA (reference sequence). With 5 bases removed from V and 3 bases from J, the gap between germline ends came to 13 bases. The CDR3 consists of 14 residues. The CDR3 loop is CSALRGISNEKLFF. Here the CDR3 DNA reads TGCAGTGCTCTGAGAGGGATCTCTAATGAAAAACTGTTTTTT.

This clonotype was counted only a few times. CDR3 residues: CASTPEGEETQYF. The CDR3 region has the DNA TGTGCCAGCACCCCCGAAGGGGAAGAGACCCAGTACTTC. This chain joins TRBV28 and TRBJ2-5; TRBD1 might be the D (5 bases). The CDR3 length is 13 residues. CDR1 and CDR2 (germline): MDHEN, SYDVKM. V was trimmed by 7 bases and J by 3 bases, leaving 12 bases between them.

There are a few counts of this clonotype. The CDR3 sequence: CASSSSYRVEQFF. The CDR3 bases are TGTGCCAGCAGCTCCTCCTACAGGGTTGAGCAGTTCTTC. The rearrangement links TRBV7-2 to TRBJ2-1; tentative D call: TRBD1 (6 bases). The CDR3 runs 13 residues. V gave up 4 bases and J gave up 9 bases, with 13 bases separating them. The V gene's germline CDR1 is SGHTA and CDR2 FQGNSA.

This chain joins TRBV28 and TRBJ2-1; a weak D match, TRBD2 (5 bases). The germline V and J ends were trimmed by 4 bases and 11 bases, with 15 bases remaining between them. Germline CDR1 and CDR2: MDHEN and SYDVKM. The CDR3 has 13 residues. In DNA form, the CDR3 reads TGTGCCAGCAGTTCCATCAGGACGGGGAAGCAGTTCTTC. As protein: CASSSIRTGKQFF. Together with reference TRBV28 and TRBJ2-1, the CDR3 gives the full variable domain: DVKVTQSSRYLVKRTGEKVFLECVQDMDHENMFWYRQDPGLGLRLIYFSYDVKMKEKGDIPEGYSVSREKKERFSLILESASTNQTSMYLCASSSIRTGKQFFGPGTRLTVL.

This clonotype was picked up a small number of times. V usage is TRBV19 and J usage is TRBJ1-1; the D is unclear. The CDR3 extends over 15 amino acids. V lost 6 bases, J lost 7 bases, and 21 bases lay in between. Germline lookup yields CDR1 LNHDA and CDR2 SQIVND (reference sequence). The CDR3 region has the DNA TGTGCCAGTAGGTCACAACAGAGACGGGTGGATGAAGCTTTCTTT. Protein product: CASRSQQRRVDEAFF.

This clonotype was seen ten or more times. The chain is built from TRBV6-5 and TRBJ1-6, with no clear D. CDR1 MNHEY and CDR2 SVGAGI come from the germline V gene. The CDR3 length is 15 residues. The V end was cut by 4 bases, the J end by 7 bases, with 14 bases between. The CDR3 reads CASSFKVRRNSPLHF. CDR3 sequence (DNA): TGTGCCAGCAGTTTTAAGGTCAGAAGGAATTCACCCCTCCACTTT.

The V and J genes are TRBV10-2 and TRBJ2-3, with 9 bases that match TRBD1. The length of the CDR3 is 15 residues. Germline CDR1 WSHSY, CDR2 SAAADI. With 6 bases clipped from V and 2 bases from J, the junction kept 6 bases outside the gene matches. DNA of the CDR3: TGCGCCAGCAGAACAGGGGGCTCCTCCACAGATACGCAGTATTTT. This codes for CASRTGGSSTDTQYF.

This clonotype was detected ten times or more. The rearrangement joins TRBV4-3 to TRBJ2-7, with 9 bases fitting TRBD2. Trimming at V came to 2 bases and at J to 0 bases, leaving 5 bases not matched to a gene. This CDR3 comprises 16 residues. CDR1 and CDR2 from the germline V gene are LGHNA and YSLEER. This chain's CDR3 is CASSQSSGESSYEQYF. CDR3 DNA: TGCGCCAGCAGCCAATCTAGCGGGGAAAGCTCCTACGAGCAGTACTTC.

This clonotype was seen a few times. J is TRBJ1-1 and V is TRBV7-3; D possibly corresponds to TRBD1 (5 bases). This CDR3 spans 14 amino acids. The V gene lost 4 bases and the J gene lost 4 bases, with 13 bases spanning the gap. In germline, CDR1 is SGHTA, CDR2 FQGTGA. The CDR3 loop is CASSSTGSGTEAFF. The DNA of the CDR3 is TGTGCCAGCAGCTCAACAGGCAGTGGCACTGAAGCTTTCTTT.

The chain joins TRBV5-6 to TRBJ2-5; TRBD1 agrees at 9 bases. V lost 3 bases and J lost 3; bases outside the gene matches: 9. Germline V gene data show CDR1 as SGHDT and CDR2 as YYEEEE. This CDR3 contains 16 residues. The CDR3 nucleotides read TGTGCCAGCAGCTCAACCGGGACAGGGCCTAAAGAGACCCAGTACTTC. This codes for CASSSTGTGPKETQYF.

V and J are TRBV6-5 and TRBJ2-2; D gene uncertain. Trimming took off 2 bases at V and 6 bases at J, with 13 bases between the two ends. Germline lookup yields CDR1 MNHEY and CDR2 SVGAGI. This CDR3 comprises 15 residues. For the CDR3, the DNA is TGTGCCAGCAGTTACCAACCGAGAGTGGCCGGGGAGCTGTTTTTT. It codes for CASSYQPRVAGELFF.

This sequence joins TRBV5-1 and TRBJ2-2; TRBD1 is a possible D gene (6 bases). The CDR3 consists of 15 residues. Germline values: CDR1 SGHRS, CDR2 YFSETQ. V lost 4 bases and J 4 bases, leaving 14 bases between the germline ends. The CDR3 loop is CASSGPPTGTGELFF. In nucleotides, the CDR3 is TGCGCCAGCAGCGGCCCCCCGACAGGCACCGGGGAGCTGTTTTTT. The variable domain in full, completed from reference TRBV5-1 and TRBJ2-2, reads KAGVTQTPRYLIKTRGQQVTLSCSPISGHRSVSWYQQTPGQGLQFLFEYFSETQRNKGNFPGRFSGRQFSNSRSEMNVSTLELGDSALYLCASSGPPTGTGELFFGEGSRLTVL.

This rearrangement joins TRBV4-1 to TRBJ1-2, with D unclear. The CDR3 is made up of 15 amino acids. Germline V gene data show CDR1 as MGHRA and CDR2 as YSYEKL. V lost 1 base and J lost 1, with 10 bases in between. The CDR3 spells CASSQAQRVNYGYTF. CDR3 nucleotides: TGCGCCAGCAGCCAAGCCCAGAGGGTTAACTATGGCTACACCTTC.

This clonotype was found a few times. V gene TRBV7-8 combines with J gene TRBJ2-5, with D perhaps matching TRBD1 (6 bases). The CDR3 totals 14 residues. The germline V and J ends were trimmed by 5 bases and 5 bases, with 15 bases remaining between them. Germline assignment: CDR1 SGHVS and CDR2 FQNEAQ. The CDR3 DNA follows: TGTGCCAGCAGCATACAGGGAAGGTCGGAGACCCAGTACTTC. Translating gives CASSIQGRSETQYF.

In its sample, this clonotype was seen many times. V and J are TRBV5-1 and TRBJ1-1; possible D gene TRBD1, 6 bases. The CDR3 has 13 residues. Between the trimmed V and J ends, which lost 2 bases and 11 bases, there was a span of 16 bases. Germline CDR1 and CDR2: SGHRS and YFSETQ. The CDR3 spells CASSLHGGAAAFF. The CDR3 nucleotides are TGCGCCAGCAGCTTACATGGGGGCGCTGCGGCTTTCTTT.

This clonotype was seen more than once but under ten times. The genes are TRBV6-5 and TRBJ2-2; the match to TRBD1 covers 8 bases. This CDR3 contains 14 residues. V lost 8 bases, J lost 7 bases, and 9 bases stayed unmatched. Germline V gene data show CDR1 as MNHEY and CDR2 as SVGAGI. The CDR3 coding sequence is TGTGCCAGCGAGGGTCAGGGGGCGATCGGGGAGCTGTTTTTT. It specifies CASEGQGAIGELFF.

This clonotype was counted a few times. CDR3 sequence: CSAREPTSGGENTGELFF. CDR3 DNA sequence: TGCAGTGCTAGAGAACCTACTAGCGGGGGAGAGAACACCGGGGAGCTGTTTTTT. V gene TRBV20-1 combines with J gene TRBJ2-2; 11 bases match TRBD2. The length of the CDR3 is 18 residues. CDR1 and CDR2 (germline): DFQATT, SNEGSKA (reference sequence). The V gene end was trimmed by 0 bases and the J gene end by 1 base; junction bases not matched to a gene: 7.

The genes are TRBV5-1 and TRBJ1-2; no clear D. Germline CDR1 reads SGHRS; CDR2 reads YFSETQ. The CDR3 is made up of 16 amino acids. With 4 bases removed from V and 7 bases from J, the gap between germline ends came to 23 bases. Here the CDR3 reads CASSVTGPPVGSGYTF. Here the CDR3 DNA reads TGCGCCAGCAGCGTCACCGGGCCCCCAGTCGGGTCTGGCTACACCTTC.

The chain is built from TRBV13 and TRBJ1-6; D unclear. Germline V gene data show CDR1 as PRHDT and CDR2 as FYEKMQ (reference sequence). V was cut by 4 bases and J by 8 bases, with 15 bases left in between. The length of the CDR3 is 15 residues. CDR3 amino acids: CASSSAEDGYSPLHF. The CDR3 DNA sequence: TGTGCCAGCAGCTCAGCCGAGGACGGCTATTCACCCCTCCACTTT.

This clonotype was found a few times. The genes are TRBV20-1 and TRBJ2-3; D may be TRBD1 or TRBD2 (5 bases each). CDR1 is DFQATT, CDR2 SNEGSKA, per germline (reference sequence). The CDR3 runs to 13 residues. CDR3 nucleotide sequence: TGCTCCCGACCAGGGAGACCCACAGATACGCAGTATTTT. This gives the protein CSRPGRPTDTQYF.

This clonotype was counted a few times. The gene calls are TRBV7-2 and TRBJ2-5; D is uncertain. The V end lost 5 bases, the J end lost 4 bases, and 14 bases lay between the germline ends. The CDR3 length is 14 residues. Looked up from germline, CDR1 is SGHTA and CDR2 is FQGNSA. CDR3: CASSPPPARETQYF. CDR3 nucleotide sequence: TGTGCCAGCAGCCCACCCCCTGCCCGAGAGACCCAGTACTTC.

This chain connects TRBV29-1 to TRBJ2-2; D may be TRBD1 (6 bases). CDR3 length equals 14 residues. CDR1 SQVTM and CDR2 ANQGSEA come from the germline V gene. The ends were cut back, 7 bases at V and 2 bases at J, with 14 bases in the middle. CDR3: CSGGGGRNTGELFF. In nucleotides, the CDR3 is TGCAGCGGTGGGGGCGGTAGAAACACCGGGGAGCTGTTTTTT.